The 20 T cell receptor beta chains given below trace back to one sample, sequenced in a study of blood T cell repertoires in COVID-19. Sequenced by immunoSEQ multiplex PCR; TCRdb stores in-frame clones only, minus some. The sample lists 250,000 to 350,000 clones; 88% were seen once. Sequenced material: PBMCs or T cells enriched from blood (not recorded which). These receptors were obtained from a woman in her 30s who had recovered from COVID-19.

The rearrangement joins TRBV28 to TRBJ1-5; 7 bases are a match to TRBD1. CDR3 length equals 14 residues. The trim removed 6 bases at V and 4 bases at J, leaving 6 bases unmatched. CDR1 is MDHEN and CDR2 is SYDVKM in the germline V gene. CDR3 region: CASRKGQLNQPQHF. The CDR3, as DNA: TGTGCCAGCAGGAAGGGACAGCTGAATCAGCCCCAGCATTTT.

The rearrangement joins TRBV19 to TRBJ2-1; 9 nucleotides agree with TRBD2. This CDR3 is 16 amino acids long. The germline V gene has CDR1 LNHDA and CDR2 SQIVND (reference sequence). V trimming: 5 bases; J trimming: 1 base; junction bases outside the gene matches: 6. The CDR3 is CASSAGGFPSYNEQFF. Here the CDR3 DNA reads TGTGCCAGTAGTGCGGGGGGGTTTCCTTCCTACAATGAGCAGTTCTTC.

The chain employs TRBV28 and TRBJ2-7; 7 nucleotides line up with TRBD1. The CDR3 sequence is 13 residues long. CDR1 is MDHEN and CDR2 is SYDVKM in the germline V gene. J gave up 6 bases and V 3 bases, and 5 bases lay outside the gene matches. CDR3 sequence: CASSFVGTVEQYF. The CDR3 bases are TGTGCCAGCAGTTTCGTCGGGACAGTCGAGCAGTACTTC.

This chain links TRBV15 with TRBJ2-1; possibly TRBD1 for D (5 bases). The V end was cut by 4 bases, the J end by 7 bases, with 14 bases between. CDR3 length equals 14 residues. The germline gives CDR1 LNHNV, CDR2 YYDKDF (reference sequence). CDR3 in amino acids: CATSITGWNNEQFF. CDR3 sequence (DNA): TGTGCCACCAGCATCACAGGATGGAATAATGAGCAGTTCTTC.

The rearrangement joins TRBV11-2 to TRBJ2-2, with 9 bases lining up with TRBD2. Germline CDR1 is SGHAT and CDR2 is FQNNGV. J lost 7 bases, V lost 5 bases, and 8 bases had no gene match. CDR3 length: 15 amino acids. CDR3 nucleotide sequence: TGTGCCAGCAGCCGCGGGAGGGCCAGGGGCGGGGAGCTGTTTTTT. Residues: CASSRGRARGGELFF.

The rearrangement links TRBV21-1 to TRBJ2-3; whether TRBD1, the table's D call, matches the DNA was not checked. TRBV21-1 is a pseudogene. The CDR3 totals 16 residues. The CDR3 here is CASSKEGGLSTDTQYF. CDR3 bases: TGTGCCAGCAGCAAAGAAGGGGGTCTCAGCACAGATACGCAGTATTTT.

The gene calls are TRBV7-3 and TRBJ1-3; TRBD1 might be the D (5 bases). Deletions cut 5 bases from V and 4 bases from J, with 15 bases between. In germline, CDR1 is SGHTA, CDR2 FQGTGA. This CDR3 is 15 amino acids long. The CDR3 sequence: CASSPGLTSGNTIYF. The CDR3 DNA sequence: TGTGCCAGCAGCCCGGGACTGACGTCCGGAAACACCATATATTTT.

The chain links TRBV4-1 to TRBJ1-2, with a tentative D call TRBD1 (6 bases). V was clipped by 1 base and J by 0 bases, with 9 bases between them. From germline, CDR1 is MGHRA and CDR2 YSYEKL. The CDR3 is 15 amino acids. CDR3 protein: CASSQVGGPNYGYTF. The CDR3 bases are TGCGCCAGCAGCCAAGTAGGGGGACCTAACTATGGCTACACCTTC.

V gene TRBV7-3 combines with J gene TRBJ2-7; the D is unclear. The germline gives CDR1 SGHTA, CDR2 FQGTGA. There are 14 residues in the CDR3. Trimming took 5 bases from V and 0 from J, leaving 11 bases between them. In DNA, the CDR3 is TGTGCCAGCAGCCGACCCGACATCTCCTACGAGCAGTACTTC. It translates to CASSRPDISYEQYF.

CDR3 coding DNA: TGTGCCAGCAGTTTTGGGCAGGGCCGCTCTGGAAACACCATATATTTT. Its translation: CASSFGQGRSGNTIYF. The chain joins TRBV28 to TRBJ1-3; D may be TRBD1 (5 bases). CDR3 length equals 16 residues. The V gene lost 3 bases and the J gene lost 0 bases, with 12 bases spanning the gap. Per germline, CDR1 MDHEN and CDR2 SYDVKM.

The chain joins TRBV11-3 to TRBJ2-2; D is perhaps TRBD1 (6 bases). Trimming cost V 9 bases and J 6 bases, with 14 bases left between them. This CDR3 region has 13 residues. Germline loops: CDR1 SGHNT, CDR2 YENEEA. The CDR3 DNA is TGTGCCAGTCCGGACAGTGCCTCCGGGGAGCTGTTTTTT. It is translated as CASPDSASGELFF.

CDR3 sequence (DNA): TGTGCCAGCAGTGAACCAGAGGGACAGGCTCGCGGGATCGGGCCAGATACGCAGTATTTT. It is translated as CASSEPEGQARGIGPDTQYF. This chain links TRBV6-1 with TRBJ2-3; 8 bases map to TRBD1. The CDR3 spans 20 residues. V trimming: 2 bases; J trimming: 4 bases; junction bases outside the gene matches: 20. Germline values: CDR1 MNHNS, CDR2 SASEGT.

The chain joins TRBV3-1 (or the pseudogene TRBV3-2) to TRBJ1-2; tentatively, D is TRBD1 (5 bases). This CDR3 has 15 residues. Germline CDR1 and CDR2: LGHDT and YNNKEL (reference sequence). V shed 7 bases and J shed 4 bases, with 19 bases lying between them. The CDR3 DNA reads as TGTGCCAGCACCCCCATGGGGCAGGGCCTCTATGGCTACACCTTC. Its protein is CASTPMGQGLYGYTF.

The J gene is TRBJ2-5, the V gene TRBV5-4, with 11 nucleotides matching TRBD2. The CDR3 contains 15 residues. Germline CDR1 and CDR2: SGHNT and YYREEE (reference sequence). J was trimmed by 4 bases and V by 3 bases; bases with no gene match: 5. Here the CDR3 reads CASSYSGTSGETQYF. The CDR3 DNA sequence: TGTGCCAGCAGCTATTCCGGGACTAGCGGAGAGACCCAGTACTTC.

The J gene is TRBJ2-5, the V gene TRBV6-5, with 13 positions matching TRBD2. This CDR3 spans 15 amino acids. J was trimmed by 5 bases and V by 8 bases; bases with no gene match: 8. Per the germline V gene, CDR1 is MNHEY and CDR2 is SVGAGI. CDR3 DNA sequence: TGTGCCAGCGACCTACTAGCGGGAGGGCCGGAGACCCAGTACTTC. Protein product: CASDLLAGGPETQYF.

V usage is TRBV19 and J usage is TRBJ2-7, with D tentatively TRBD1 (6 bases). CDR1 LNHDA and CDR2 SQIVND come from the germline V gene (reference sequence). CDR3 length equals 18 residues. V was cut by 3 bases and J by 2 bases, with 23 bases left in between. CDR3 protein: CASSIYSGIRDTPYEQYF. The CDR3 nucleotides read TGTGCCAGTAGTATCTATTCGGGTATCCGGGACACCCCCTACGAGCAGTACTTC.

V is TRBV21-1 and J is TRBJ1-2; the table's D gene call, TRBD1, was not cross checked with the DNA. TRBV21-1 corresponds to a pseudogene. CDR3 length: 15 amino acids. As DNA, the CDR3 is TGTGCCAGCAGCAAAGAAATCAGGGGCCTCATGTGCCGCACCTTC. This translates into CASSKEIRGLMCRTF.

The chain has TRBV7-9 and TRBJ1-1; TRBD1 is a possible D gene (6 bases). CDR1 is SEHNR and CDR2 is FQNEAQ in the germline V gene (reference sequence). This CDR3 region has 11 residues. Trimming left V 5 bases short and J 11 bases short, with 12 bases between. The CDR3 spells CASSTGQKAFF. The CDR3 DNA reads as TGTGCCAGCAGCACCGGACAGAAGGCTTTCTTT.

The rearrangement uses TRBV5-4 and TRBJ2-6; no firm D call. The ends were cut back, 4 bases at V and 2 bases at J, with 16 bases in the middle. The CDR3 loop spans 17 amino acids. Germline CDR1 SGHNT, CDR2 YYREEE (reference sequence). For the CDR3, the DNA is TGTGCCAGCAGCCAACCTCTCCCAGGTGCTGGGGCCAACGTCCTGACTTTC. Its protein is CASSQPLPGAGANVLTF.

The count of this clone is one. The chain uses TRBV28 and TRBJ2-7; 9 bases are shared with TRBD2. The CDR3 has 16 residues. The V and J ends lost 5 bases and 0 bases, in that order; junction bases with no gene match: 8. CDR1 is MDHEN and CDR2 is SYDVKM in the germline V gene. CDR3 bases: TGTGCCAGCAGTCCCGAGGAGCGGGAGGTCTCCTACGAGCAGTACTTC. As protein: CASSPEEREVSYEQYF. Full variable domain (outside the CDR3, taken from reference TRBV28 and TRBJ2-7): DVKVTQSSRYLVKRTGEKVFLECVQDMDHENMFWYRQDPGLGLRLIYFSYDVKMKEKGDIPEGYSVSREKKERFSLILESASTNQTSMYLCASSPEEREVSYEQYFGPGTRLTVT.